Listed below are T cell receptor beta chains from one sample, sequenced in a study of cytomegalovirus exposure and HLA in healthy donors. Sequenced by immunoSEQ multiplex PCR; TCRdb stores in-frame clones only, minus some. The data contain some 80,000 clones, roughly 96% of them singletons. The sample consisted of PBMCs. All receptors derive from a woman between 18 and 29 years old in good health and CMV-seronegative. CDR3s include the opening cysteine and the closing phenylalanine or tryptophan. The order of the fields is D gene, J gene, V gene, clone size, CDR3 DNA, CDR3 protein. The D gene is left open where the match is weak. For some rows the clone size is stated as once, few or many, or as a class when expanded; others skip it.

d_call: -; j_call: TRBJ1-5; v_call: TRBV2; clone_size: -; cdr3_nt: TGTGCCAGCAGCCCACAGGGTCGGAGTCAGCCCCAGCATTTT; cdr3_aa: CASSPQGRSQPQHF
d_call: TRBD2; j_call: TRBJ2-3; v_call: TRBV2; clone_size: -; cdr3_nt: TGTGCCAGCAGCCCTAAGCGGGAGAGACCAGATACGCAGTATTTT; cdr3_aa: CASSPKRERPDTQYF
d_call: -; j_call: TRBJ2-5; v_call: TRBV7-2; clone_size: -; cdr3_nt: TGTGCCAGCAGCCCTGACGTTGGGAGAGAGACCCAGTACTTC; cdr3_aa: CASSPDVGRETQYF
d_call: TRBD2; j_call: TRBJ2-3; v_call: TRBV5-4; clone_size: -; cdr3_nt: TGTGCCAGCAGGCCCGGGACTAGCGGGAGAGGAGATACGCAGTATTTT; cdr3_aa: CASRPGTSGRGDTQYF
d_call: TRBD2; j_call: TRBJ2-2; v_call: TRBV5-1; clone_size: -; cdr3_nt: TGCGCCAGCAGCACTAGCGGGAACACCGGGGAGCTGTTTTTT; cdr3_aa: CASSTSGNTGELFF
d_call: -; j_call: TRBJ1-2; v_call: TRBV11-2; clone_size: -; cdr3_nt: TGTGCCAGCAGCCCCGGGGGGCTGAGGCTTAACTATGGCTACACCTTC; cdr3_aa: CASSPGGLRLNYGYTF
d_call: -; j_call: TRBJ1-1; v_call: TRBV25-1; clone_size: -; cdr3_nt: TGTGCCAGCAGTGATCGAACAGGGCCGAACACTGAAGCTTTCTTT; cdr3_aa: CASSDRTGPNTEAFF
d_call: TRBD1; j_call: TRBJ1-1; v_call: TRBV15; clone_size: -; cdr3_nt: TGTGCCACCAGCAGGGGGACAGGACGAATGAACACTGAAGCTTTCTTT; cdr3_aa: CATSRGTGRMNTEAFF
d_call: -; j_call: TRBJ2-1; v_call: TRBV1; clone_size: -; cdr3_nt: TGCACCAGCAGCCAAGGAAGGACTAGCGGGGGGCCCTACGATGAGCAGTTCTTC; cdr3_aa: CTSSQGRTSGGPYDEQFF
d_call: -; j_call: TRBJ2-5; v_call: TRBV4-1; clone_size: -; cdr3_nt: TGCGCCAGCAGCCAAGGAGAAATGAATCAAGAGACCCAGTACTTC; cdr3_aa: CASSQGEMNQETQYF
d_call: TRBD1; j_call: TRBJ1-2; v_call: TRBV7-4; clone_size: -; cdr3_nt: TGTGCCAGCAGCTTAGGGGACAGAGCTAACTATGGCTACACCTTC; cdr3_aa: CASSLGDRANYGYTF
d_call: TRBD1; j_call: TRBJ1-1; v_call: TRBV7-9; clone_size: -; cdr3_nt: TGTGCCAGCAGCCCTGGACAGGGTAGGACTGAAGCTTTCTTT; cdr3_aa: CASSPGQGRTEAFF
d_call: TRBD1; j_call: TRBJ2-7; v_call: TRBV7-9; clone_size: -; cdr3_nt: TGTGCCAGCAGTAGACAGGGCTACGAGCAGTACTTC; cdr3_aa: CASSRQGYEQYF
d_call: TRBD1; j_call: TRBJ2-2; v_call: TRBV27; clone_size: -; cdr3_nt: TGTGCCAGTAAAACAGGGGGCAGGAACACCGGGGAGCTGTTTTTT; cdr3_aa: CASKTGGRNTGELFF
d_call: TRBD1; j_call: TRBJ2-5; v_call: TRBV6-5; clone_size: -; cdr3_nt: TGTGCCAGCAGTCAGGGGACAGCACAAGAGACCCAGTACTTC; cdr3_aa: CASSQGTAQETQYF
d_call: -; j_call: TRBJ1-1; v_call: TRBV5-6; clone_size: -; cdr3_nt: TGTGCCAGCAGCTTGGGACAGATGAACACTGAAGCTTTCTTT; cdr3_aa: CASSLGQMNTEAFF
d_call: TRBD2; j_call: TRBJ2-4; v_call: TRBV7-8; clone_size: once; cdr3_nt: TGTGCCAGCATGGTAGCGGGAGTTTCCGGCATTCAGTACTTC; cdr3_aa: CASMVAGVSGIQYF
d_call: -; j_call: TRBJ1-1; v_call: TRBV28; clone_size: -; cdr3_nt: TGTGCCAGCAGTTCATACGTGGGGAGCACTGAAGCTTTCTTT; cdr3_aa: CASSSYVGSTEAFF
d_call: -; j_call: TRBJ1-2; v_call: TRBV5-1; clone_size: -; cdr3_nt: TGCGCCAGCAGCCAAGTACAGTCAGACAGGAGCCTCACCTTC; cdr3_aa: CASSQVQSDRSLTF
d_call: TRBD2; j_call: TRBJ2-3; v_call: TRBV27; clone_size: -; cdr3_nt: TGTGCCAGCAGCGTCGGGACTAGCGTGACGCAGTATTTT; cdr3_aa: CASSVGTSVTQYF
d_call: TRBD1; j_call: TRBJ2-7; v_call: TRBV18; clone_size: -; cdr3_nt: TGTGCCAGCTCACTAAGGACAGGGGACTTCAAGCAGTACTTC; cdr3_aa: CASSLRTGDFKQYF
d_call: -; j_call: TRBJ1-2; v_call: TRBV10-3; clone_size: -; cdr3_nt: TGTGCCATCAGGGCACAGGGTAACTATGGCTACACCTTC; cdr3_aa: CAIRAQGNYGYTF
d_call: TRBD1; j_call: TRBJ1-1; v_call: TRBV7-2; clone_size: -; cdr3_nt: TGTGCCAGCAGGCTAGACAGGGGGCGAGCTGGGGAAGCTTTCTTT; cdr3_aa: CASRLDRGRAGEAFF
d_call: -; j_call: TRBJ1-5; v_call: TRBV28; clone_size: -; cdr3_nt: TGTGCCAGCACCACTCTAGCGATGGCGAGCAATCAGCCCCAGCATTTT; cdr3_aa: CASTTLAMASNQPQHF
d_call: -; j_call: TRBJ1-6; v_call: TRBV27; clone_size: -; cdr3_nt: TGTGCCACGGCGGAATATAATTCACCCCTCCACTTT; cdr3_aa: CATAEYNSPLHF
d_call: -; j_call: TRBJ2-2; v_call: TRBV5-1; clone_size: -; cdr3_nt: TGCGCCAGCAGCTTGGAACCTATTAACACCGGGGAGCTGTTTTTT; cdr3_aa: CASSLEPINTGELFF
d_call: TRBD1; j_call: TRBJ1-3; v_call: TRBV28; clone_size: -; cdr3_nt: TGTGCCAGCAGTCCACCGGGACAGGGGGCTACTGGAAACACCATATATTTT; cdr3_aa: CASSPPGQGATGNTIYF
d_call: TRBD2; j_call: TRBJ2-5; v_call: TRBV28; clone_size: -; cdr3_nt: TGTGCCAGCAGTTCTGCCGGGAGGGAGACCCAGTACTTC; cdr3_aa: CASSSAGRETQYF
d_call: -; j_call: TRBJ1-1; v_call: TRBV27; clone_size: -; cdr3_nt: TGTGCCAGCAGTTATCAGGTTTCCATGAACACTGAAGCTTTCTTT; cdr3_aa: CASSYQVSMNTEAFF
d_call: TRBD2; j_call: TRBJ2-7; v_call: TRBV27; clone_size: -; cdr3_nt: TGTGCCAGCAGTTTATCGAGGACCGGGAGGGCCGGGTCCTACGAGCAGTACTTC; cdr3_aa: CASSLSRTGRAGSYEQYF
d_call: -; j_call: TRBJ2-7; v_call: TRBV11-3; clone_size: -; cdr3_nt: TGTGCCAGCAGCTACCTTGCTGGAGTCCGCCTACGTACCTACGAGCAGTACTTC; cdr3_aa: CASSYLAGVRLRTYEQYF
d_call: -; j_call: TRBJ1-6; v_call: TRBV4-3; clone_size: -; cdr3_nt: TGCGCCAGCAGCCAAGTCGGGTTCAGTAATTCACCCCTCCACTTT; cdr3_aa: CASSQVGFSNSPLHF
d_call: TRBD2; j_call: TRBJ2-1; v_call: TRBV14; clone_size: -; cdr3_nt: TGTGCCAGCAGCCCAAGTCGGTCTAGCGGGAGGAGGAATGAGCAGTTCTTC; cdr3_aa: CASSPSRSSGRRNEQFF
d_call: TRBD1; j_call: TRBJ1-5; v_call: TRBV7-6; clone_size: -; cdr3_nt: TGTGCCAGCAGCTTAGCGGCGACAGGGACGGGTCAGCCCCAGCATTTT; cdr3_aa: CASSLAATGTGQPQHF
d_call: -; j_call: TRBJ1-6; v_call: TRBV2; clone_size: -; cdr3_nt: TGTGCCAGCAGTGATAGCCAGCTTTATTCACCCCTCCACTTT; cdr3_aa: CASSDSQLYSPLHF
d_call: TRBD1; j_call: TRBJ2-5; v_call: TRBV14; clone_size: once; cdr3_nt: TGTGCCAGCAGCGACATCAGGGGGTTGGAGACCCAGTACTTC; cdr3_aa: CASSDIRGLETQYF
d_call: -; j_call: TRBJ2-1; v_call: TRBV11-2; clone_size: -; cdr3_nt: TGTGCCAGCAGCTTCGGTCTGCACAGCTCCTACAATGAGCAGTTCTTC; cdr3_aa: CASSFGLHSSYNEQFF
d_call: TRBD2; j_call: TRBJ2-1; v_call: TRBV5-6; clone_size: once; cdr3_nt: TGTGCCAGCACCAAGTCGACTAGCGGTTCCAGCTCCTACAATGAGCAGTTCTTC; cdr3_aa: CASTKSTSGSSSYNEQFF
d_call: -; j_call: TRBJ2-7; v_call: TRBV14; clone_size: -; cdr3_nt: TGTGCCAGCAGCCAAGGAAAGAGGTTCTGGTCCTACGAGCAGTACTTC; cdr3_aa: CASSQGKRFWSYEQYF
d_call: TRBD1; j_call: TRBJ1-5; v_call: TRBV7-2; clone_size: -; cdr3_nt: TGTGCCAGCAGCAGCGAGTCGACAGGGTCGGTACCCCAGCATTTT; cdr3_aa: CASSSESTGSVPQHF
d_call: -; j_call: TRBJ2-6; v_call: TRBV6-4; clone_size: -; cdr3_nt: TGTGCCAGCAGTCCCAGCGTGAGGGCTGGGGCCAACGTCCTGACTTTC; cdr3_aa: CASSPSVRAGANVLTF
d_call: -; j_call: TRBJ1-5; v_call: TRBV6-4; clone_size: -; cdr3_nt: TGTGCCAGCAGTGACTCGCCCGGGGAGGGTCAGCCCCAGCATTTT; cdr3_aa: CASSDSPGEGQPQHF
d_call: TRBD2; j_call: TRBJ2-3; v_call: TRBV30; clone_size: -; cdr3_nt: TGTGCCTGGAGTGCGTCAGGGCATCTAGCGGGAGGTTACACAGATACGCAGTATTTT; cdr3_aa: CAWSASGHLAGGYTDTQYF
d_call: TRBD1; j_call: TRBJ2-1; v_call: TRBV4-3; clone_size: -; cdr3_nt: TGCGCCAGCAGCCGGGACAGGGGCTCCTACAATGAGCAGTTCTTC; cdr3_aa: CASSRDRGSYNEQFF
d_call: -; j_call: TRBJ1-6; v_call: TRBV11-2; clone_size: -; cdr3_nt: TGTGCCAGCAGCTTAGTTTCCGGACAGCGTAATTCACCCCTCCACTTT; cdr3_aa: CASSLVSGQRNSPLHF
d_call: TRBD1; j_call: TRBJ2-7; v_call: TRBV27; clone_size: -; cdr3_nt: TGTGCCAGCAGTTTCCTCCGGGACAGGGGTGGCGAGCAGTACTTC; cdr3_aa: CASSFLRDRGGEQYF
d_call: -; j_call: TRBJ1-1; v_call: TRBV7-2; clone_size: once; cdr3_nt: TGTGCCAGCAGCTTAGGTTCAGGGACTGAAGCTTTCTTT; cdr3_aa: CASSLGSGTEAFF
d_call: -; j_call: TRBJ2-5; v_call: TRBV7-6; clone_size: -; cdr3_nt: TGTGCCAGCAGCTTAGAAGCTAGCTTAGAGACCCAGTACTTC; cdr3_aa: CASSLEASLETQYF
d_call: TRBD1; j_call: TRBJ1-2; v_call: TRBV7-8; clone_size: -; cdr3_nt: TGTGCCAGCAGCTCTCAGGGGGGCCCCTATGGCTACACCTTC; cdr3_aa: CASSSQGGPYGYTF
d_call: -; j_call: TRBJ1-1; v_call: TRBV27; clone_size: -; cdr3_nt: TGTGCCAGCAGTTTATACGGGGCTGAAGCTTTCTTT; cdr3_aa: CASSLYGAEAFF
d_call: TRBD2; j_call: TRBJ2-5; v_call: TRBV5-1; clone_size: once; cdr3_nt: TGCGCCAGCAGCTTAACTAGCGGCCAAGAGACCCAGTACTTC; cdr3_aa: CASSLTSGQETQYF
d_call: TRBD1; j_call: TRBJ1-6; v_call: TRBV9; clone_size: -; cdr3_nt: TGTGCCAGCAGCGCTCCCCGGGACAGGGGCTCCTATAATTCACCCCTCCACTTT; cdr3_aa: CASSAPRDRGSYNSPLHF
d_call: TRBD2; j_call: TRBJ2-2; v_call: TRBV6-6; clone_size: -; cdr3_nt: TGTGCCAGCAGCAGTACTAGCGGAACGAACACCGGGGAGCTGTTTTTT; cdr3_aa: CASSSTSGTNTGELFF
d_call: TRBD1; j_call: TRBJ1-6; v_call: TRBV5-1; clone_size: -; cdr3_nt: TGCGCCAGCAGCTCCTTGACAGGGGGCGAATCACCCCTCCACTTT; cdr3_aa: CASSSLTGGESPLHF
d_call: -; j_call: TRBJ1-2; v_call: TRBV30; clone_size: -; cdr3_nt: TGTGCCTGGAGCCCGAGAACGGGGGGCTACACCTTC; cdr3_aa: CAWSPRTGGYTF